This T cell receptor beta chain is from a study of molecular identifiers for immune sequencing clone quantification. This clonotype has at least ten counts. Its antigen remains unknown. The length of the CDR3 is 16 residues. CDR1 DFQATT and CDR2 SNEGSKA come from the germline V gene (reference sequence). V lost 3 bases and J lost 4, with 19 bases in between. Study observations and caveats: Under 1% of molecules in naive cells, but over 97% of effector molecules, belonged to clones above 20 RNA copies.

Methods described previously were used for bulk TCR libraries, and listed TCR primers were applied. TCRdb recomputed calls from the PCR reads with MiXCR, one row per CDR3 protein. The sample includes roughly 100,000 distinct CDR3 sequences, around 37% of them seen just once. This clonotype originated in a human donor in good health. Some libraries in this study had Jurkat cell RNA spiked in. The sequenced sample was naive CD8+ T cells from blood, with Jurkat cell RNA spiked in. The sample's subset: FACS-sorted CD8+CD4-CCR7+CD45RA+ naive T cells. V gene TRBV20-1 combines with J gene TRBJ2-1; the D is unclear. CDR3 residues: CSASLKSWSTYNEQFF. Here the CDR3 DNA reads TGCAGTGCTAGCCTAAAGTCTTGGAGCACTTACAATGAGCAGTTCTTC.